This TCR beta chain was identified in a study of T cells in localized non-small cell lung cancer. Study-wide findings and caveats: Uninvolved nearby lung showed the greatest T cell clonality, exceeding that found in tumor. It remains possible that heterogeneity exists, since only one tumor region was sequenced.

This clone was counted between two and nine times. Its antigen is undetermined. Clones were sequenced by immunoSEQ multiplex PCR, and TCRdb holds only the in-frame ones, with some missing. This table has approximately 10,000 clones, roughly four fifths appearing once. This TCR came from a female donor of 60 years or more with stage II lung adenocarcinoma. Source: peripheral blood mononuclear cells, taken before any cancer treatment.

The CDR3 here is CASSLRTDSTEAFF. The CDR3 DNA sequence: TGTGCCAGCAGCTTACGGACAGATTCCACTGAAGCTTTCTTT. This chain joins TRBV7-8 and TRBJ1-1, with D maybe TRBD1 (6 bases). The V and J ends lost 2 bases and 4 bases respectively, with 11 bases between them. This CDR3 spans 14 amino acids. CDR1 SGHVS and CDR2 FQNEAQ come from the germline V gene.